This TCR beta chain was profiled in a study of blood T cell repertoires in COVID-19. Across the whole study: Italy, Spain and the United States were the sources of the convalescent and acute COVID-19 samples. The cDNA or gDNA used as material had been derived from T cells, B-cell-depleted T cells, or PBMCs.

Source study methods: Amplified reference gene primers provided the basis for estimating nucleated cell counts. The protocol was immunoSEQ multiplex PCR, while the TCRdb copy is restricted to in-frame clones and leaves out a portion. Clone size and V and J calls were adopted from that table, with D and trimming inferred from the DNA. The sample contains about 220,000 clones, about four fifths of which appear only once. Germline CDR1 and CDR2: PRHDT and FYEKMQ (reference sequence). This CDR3 region has 14 residues. Trimming removed 2 bases from V and 2 bases from J, with 6 bases in between. The sequenced sample consisted of peripheral blood. The chain is built from TRBV13 and TRBJ1-4; no clear D gene. The source is a woman aged 55-70 years with acute or convalescent COVID-19. The CDR3 bases are TGTGCCAGCAGCTTACGGGGTACTAATGAAAAACTGTTTTTT. It encodes CASSLRGTNEKLFF.